The 32 T cell receptor beta chains in this list originate from one sample, sequenced in a study of T cell responses to AZD1222 COVID-19 vaccine. Method: immunoSEQ multiplex PCR; TCRdb's copy keeps in-frame clones and lacks some. The sample has 120,000 or so clones, about 90% seen once. The specimen was peripheral blood, collected on day 0 of AZD1222 vaccination. The receptors stem from an adult in good health.

This clone was picked up one time. The rearrangement joins TRBV7-6 to TRBJ2-2; 7 nucleotides line up with TRBD1. This CDR3 is 16 amino acids long. J gave up 0 bases and V 3 bases, and 4 bases lay outside the gene matches. Germline loops: CDR1 SGHVS, CDR2 FNYEAQ. The CDR3 protein is CASSFWDRANTGELFF. The CDR3 bases are TGTGCCAGCAGCTTTTGGGACAGAGCGAACACCGGGGAGCTGTTTTTT.

The chain combines TRBV5-6 with TRBJ2-1; D is possibly TRBD1 or TRBD2 (6 bases each). V lost 2 bases to trimming and J lost 15 bases, with 15 bases between them. CDR1 SGHDT and CDR2 YYEEEE come from the germline V gene. The CDR3 consists of 12 residues. The DNA of the CDR3 is TGTGCCAGCAGCTTACGAGGGGGGAGGTGGTTCTTC. This codes for CASSLRGGRWFF.

The genes are TRBV18 and TRBJ1-2, with 12 nucleotides matching TRBD1. The germline gives CDR1 KGHSH, CDR2 LQKENI. The CDR3 contains 14 residues. V shed 4 bases and J 8 bases; nucleotides not matched to a gene: 5. CDR3 in DNA: TGTGCCAGCTCACAGGGACAGGGGGCGGAAGGCTACACCTTC. Translated, it gives CASSQGQGAEGYTF.

The CDR3 is CASSWDRDYSYEQYF. The CDR3 DNA reads TGTGCCAGCAGTTGGGACCGGGACTACTCCTACGAGCAGTACTTC. The chain couples TRBV6-5 to TRBJ2-7, with TRBD2 matching over 7 bases. J was trimmed by 0 bases and V by 4 bases; bases with no gene match: 6. The germline gives CDR1 MNHEY, CDR2 SVGAGI. The CDR3 consists of 15 residues.

The chain joins TRBV7-9 to TRBJ2-3; D call uncertain. Germline CDR1 is SEHNR and CDR2 is FQNEAQ (reference sequence). V shed 2 bases and J shed 5 bases, with 5 bases lying between them. This CDR3 has 12 residues. The CDR3 DNA reads as TGTGCCAGCAGCTTATATGGAGATACGCAGTATTTT. Its protein is CASSLYGDTQYF.

This rearrangement joins TRBV6-6 to TRBJ1-1, with a weak D call TRBD1 (6 bases). The V end lost 5 bases, the J end lost 3 bases, and 10 bases lay between the germline ends. The CDR3 is made up of 13 amino acids. Germline V gives CDR1 MNHNY, CDR2 SVGAGI (reference sequence). DNA for the CDR3: TGTGCCAGCAGTACAACAGGGCACACTGAAGCTTTCTTT. Translating it yields CASSTTGHTEAFF.

This clone appeared a few times. The chain is built from TRBV9 and TRBJ1-1; D is unclear. The germline V gene encodes CDR1 SGDLS and CDR2 YYNGEE. V was cut by 4 bases and J by 1 base, with 14 bases left in between. The CDR3 is 15 amino acids. CDR3: CASSPRRDPNTEAFF. The CDR3 nucleotides are TGTGCCAGCAGCCCCCGGCGCGATCCGAACACTGAAGCTTTCTTT.

This rearrangement joins TRBV3-1 (or the pseudogene TRBV3-2) to TRBJ2-1, with 9 bases identical to TRBD2. This CDR3 spans 14 amino acids. V shed 1 base, J shed 7 bases, and the junction held 2 bases outside the gene matches. CDR1 and CDR2 (germline): LGHDT, YNNKEL (reference sequence). As DNA, the CDR3 is TGTGCCAGCAGCCAAGTAGGACTAGCGAATGAGCAGTTCTTC. The encoded protein is CASSQVGLANEQFF.

The chain is built from TRBV28 and TRBJ1-4; TRBD1 might be the D (5 bases). Germline assignment: CDR1 MDHEN and CDR2 SYDVKM. This CDR3 is built from 15 residues. V was pared by 4 bases and J by 0 bases, with 9 bases between. The CDR3 DNA is TGTGCCAGCAGTTCCCCAGGGACAACTAATGAAAAACTGTTTTTT. This gives the protein CASSSPGTTNEKLFF.

The chain couples TRBV6-2 or TRBV6-3 to TRBJ2-2; D might be TRBD2 (6 bases). The CDR3 is 14 residues long. With 4 bases removed from V and 9 bases from J, the gap between germline ends came to 15 bases. The germline CDR1 and CDR2 sequences are MNHEY and SVGEGT. The CDR3 sequence is CASSSGTLYRELFF. The CDR3, as DNA: TGTGCCAGCAGTTCCGGGACTCTATACCGGGAGCTGTTTTTT.

The chain couples TRBV7-8 to TRBJ1-4; 7 bases match TRBD1. Germline V gene sequence: CDR1 SGHVS, CDR2 FQNEAQ. The CDR3 is 17 amino acids. V trimming: 4 bases; J trimming: 3 bases; junction bases outside the gene matches: 11. CDR3 DNA: TGTGCCAGCAGCTCCAGAAACGAGGGGGCGCCTAATGAAAAACTGTTTTTT. Protein product: CASSSRNEGAPNEKLFF. Complete variable domain (other parts from reference TRBV7-8 and TRBJ1-4): GAGVSQSPRYKVAKRGQDVALRCDPISGHVSLFWYQQALGQGPEFLTYFQNEAQLDKSGLPSDRFFAERPEGSVSTLKIQRTQQEDSAVYLCASSSRNEGAPNEKLFFGSGTQLSVL.

This chain uses TRBV7-8 with TRBJ2-3; D remains unclear. CDR1 and CDR2 from the germline V gene are SGHVS and FQNEAQ. The CDR3 is made up of 12 amino acids. Trimming removed 1 base at V and 3 bases at J, with 2 bases between. The CDR3 coding sequence is TGTGCCAGCAGCTTAGGGACAGATACGCAGTATTTT. Amino acids: CASSLGTDTQYF.

V is TRBV2 and J is TRBJ1-1; D remains unclear. Between the trimmed V and J ends, which lost 8 bases and 4 bases, there was a span of 14 bases. Germline values: CDR1 SNHLY, CDR2 FYNNEI. This CDR3 comprises 13 residues. The CDR3 DNA is TGTGCCAGCGCATACACTGAGAGCACTGAAGCTTTCTTT. This codes for CASAYTESTEAFF.

The chain carries TRBV4-3 and TRBJ1-1, with 10 bases that match TRBD1. Germline values: CDR1 LGHNA, CDR2 YSLEER. Trimming took 3 bases from V and 10 from J; bases not matched to a gene: 2. The length of the CDR3 is 12 residues. The CDR3 is CASSHRTGGAFF. The CDR3 region has the DNA TGCGCCAGCAGCCACCGGACAGGGGGAGCTTTCTTT.

This clone was counted once. The V gene is TRBV6-4, the J gene TRBJ2-1; D may be TRBD1 (7 bases). This CDR3 is built from 14 residues. Germline V gene lookup returns CDR1 MRHNA and CDR2 SNTAGT. Trimming cost V 3 bases and J 8 bases, with 14 bases left between them. This CDR3 reads CASSEGAGGHEQFF. In nucleotides, the CDR3 is TGTGCCAGCAGTGAAGGGGCAGGGGGGCATGAGCAGTTCTTC.

The chain uses TRBV4-3 and TRBJ1-3, with TRBD1 matching over 8 bases. V was clipped by 0 bases and J by 7 bases; unmatched bases: 5. From germline, CDR1 is LGHNA and CDR2 YSLEER. The CDR3 sequence is 15 residues long. The CDR3 region is CASSQEQGVRNTIYF. For the CDR3, the DNA is TGCGCCAGCAGCCAAGAACAGGGGGTTAGGAACACCATATATTTT.

This chain links TRBV5-4 with TRBJ1-3, with TRBD1 matching 7 bases. This CDR3 has 16 amino acids. V was pared by 6 bases and J by 0 bases, with 9 bases of the junction left unmatched. Germline V gene lookup returns CDR1 SGHNT and CDR2 YYREEE (reference sequence). The CDR3 sequence is CASMEGAAISGNTIYF. The DNA of the CDR3 is TGTGCCAGCATGGAGGGGGCTGCCATCTCTGGAAACACCATATATTTT.

The chain uses TRBV6-1 and TRBJ1-6, with 9 nucleotides matching TRBD1. This CDR3 comprises 18 residues. CDR1 and CDR2 (germline): MNHNS, SASEGT. V shed 0 bases, J shed 7 bases, and the junction held 10 bases outside the gene matches. The CDR3 sequence is CASSEAWVWDRVNSPLHF. CDR3 sequence (DNA): TGTGCCAGCAGTGAAGCATGGGTTTGGGACAGGGTAAATTCACCCCTCCACTTT.

This rearrangement joins TRBV19 to TRBJ2-7; 11 bases line up with TRBD2. Germline CDR1 and CDR2: LNHDA and SQIVND (reference sequence). The CDR3 sequence is 16 residues long. The V segment lost 3 bases and the J segment 5 bases; nucleotides outside the gene matches: 9. The CDR3 DNA follows: TGTGCCAGTAGTATCCGCACTAGCGGGAGAATACACGAGCAGTACTTC. Translation gives CASSIRTSGRIHEQYF.

The chain recombines TRBV27 with TRBJ1-2; D not certain. Trimming removed 8 bases from V and 8 bases from J, with 15 bases in between. This CDR3 is built from 12 residues. Germline-derived CDR1 and CDR2 are MNHEY and SMNVEV (reference sequence). In nucleotides, the CDR3 is TGTGCCAGCGGGCGCAACAGCGGCGGCTACACCTTC. It translates to CASGRNSGGYTF.

The CDR3: CASSQGTGSDEKLFF. In DNA, the CDR3 is TGTGCCAGCAGCCAAGGGACAGGGTCTGATGAAAAACTGTTTTTT. This chain joins TRBV4-2 and TRBJ1-4, with 8 bases aligning to TRBD1. The germline CDR1 and CDR2 sequences are LGHNA and YNFKEQ. This CDR3 is 15 amino acids long. The V and J ends lost 1 base and 6 bases, in that order; junction bases with no gene match: 4.

The chain is built from TRBV5-1 and TRBJ2-3; the match to TRBD2 covers 11 bases. The CDR3 consists of 14 residues. Trimming removed 5 bases from V and 5 bases from J; junction bases left unmatched: 4. Looked up from germline, CDR1 is SGHRS and CDR2 is YFSETQ. CDR3 loop: CASRTSGGKDTQYF. DNA of the CDR3: TGCGCCAGCAGAACTAGCGGGGGCAAAGATACGCAGTATTTT.

The CDR3 sequence: CASSLRGGDEQYF. The CDR3 DNA follows: TGTGCCAGCAGTTTACGGGGTGGCGACGAGCAGTACTTC. The chain combines TRBV12-3 or TRBV12-4 with TRBJ2-7; weak D call: TRBD2 (5 bases). CDR3 length equals 13 residues. Trimming cost V 2 bases and J 5 bases, with 10 bases left between them.

This sequence joins TRBV10-3 and TRBJ1-2; D might be TRBD1 (5 bases). Trimming took 0 bases from V and 8 from J, leaving 19 bases between them. The CDR3 is made up of 16 amino acids. Looked up from germline, CDR1 is ENHRY and CDR2 is SYGVKD. CDR3 DNA sequence: TGTGCCATCAGTGAGTCAGGACTGGATGGGGGATGGGGCTACACCTTC. Translation gives CAISESGLDGGWGYTF.

This clone came up a few times. The chain recombines TRBV7-3 with TRBJ2-1, with 9 positions matching TRBD2. Trimming at V came to 3 bases and at J to 6 bases, leaving 3 bases not matched to a gene. The CDR3 is 14 residues long. The V gene's germline CDR1 is SGHTA and CDR2 FQGTGA. This chain's CDR3 is CASSLRLAANEQFF. CDR3 DNA sequence: TGTGCCAGCAGCTTGAGACTAGCGGCCAATGAGCAGTTCTTC.

This rearrangement joins TRBV2 to TRBJ1-6; tentatively, D is TRBD1 (5 bases). From germline, CDR1 is SNHLY and CDR2 FYNNEI. This CDR3 is built from 13 residues. Trimming shortened V by 11 bases and J by 4 bases, and 12 bases separated the two germline ends. This chain's CDR3 is CAGGGDYNSPLHF. CDR3 in DNA: TGTGCCGGTGGAGGGGATTATAATTCACCCCTCCACTTT.

The gene calls are TRBV6-5 and TRBJ1-2; TRBD1 is a possible D gene (6 bases). The CDR3 is 12 residues long. The germline gives CDR1 MNHEY, CDR2 SVGAGI. Trimming shortened V by 6 bases and J by 12 bases, and 17 bases separated the two germline ends. The CDR3: CASSFEGGANTF. CDR3 DNA sequence: TGTGCCAGCAGCTTCGAGGGGGGGGCGAACACCTTC.

This clone was picked up a small number of times. J is TRBJ1-5 and V is TRBV27, with 8 bases lining up with TRBD1. This CDR3 has 16 residues. Germline values: CDR1 MNHEY, CDR2 SMNVEV (reference sequence). V dropped 5 bases and J dropped 6; count of bases not matched to a gene: 12. In DNA, the CDR3 is TGTGCCAGCAGTATGGACAGGGAAACTCCCAGTCAGCCCCAGCATTTT. Amino acids: CASSMDRETPSQPQHF.

V usage is TRBV7-2 and J usage is TRBJ2-3, with a tentative D call TRBD2 (5 bases). This CDR3 region has 14 residues. V was trimmed by 5 bases and J by 4 bases, leaving 13 bases between them. The germline V gene has CDR1 SGHTA and CDR2 FQGNSA. The chain's CDR3 is CASSMGGSADTQYF. Written as DNA, the CDR3 is TGTGCCAGCAGCATGGGCGGTAGCGCAGATACGCAGTATTTT.

This chain connects TRBV5-1 to TRBJ2-2, with TRBD2 matching over 9 bases. The ends lost 6 bases at V and 7 bases at J; junction bases unmatched: 13. The CDR3 length is 16 residues. CDR1 and CDR2 (germline): SGHRS, YFSETQ. The CDR3 is CASTPPSGTANGELFF. In DNA, the CDR3 is TGCGCCAGCACCCCACCTAGCGGGACCGCCAACGGGGAGCTGTTTTTT.

V is TRBV24-1 and J is TRBJ1-1; tentative D call: TRBD1 (5 bases). The CDR3 sequence is 15 residues long. The ends were cut back, 2 bases at V and 3 bases at J, with 12 bases in the middle. The germline V gene has CDR1 KGHDR and CDR2 SFDVKD. The CDR3 nucleotides read TGTGCCACCAGTGATTCCCGGAGGGGAGACACTGAAGCTTTCTTT. Protein sequence: CATSDSRRGDTEAFF.

The chain carries TRBV28 and TRBJ1-4; TRBD1 agrees at 8 bases. V was pared by 8 bases and J by 8 bases, with 10 bases of the junction left unmatched. Per the germline V gene, CDR1 is MDHEN and CDR2 is SYDVKM. The CDR3 runs to 14 residues. The CDR3 loop reads CASSIGTGWEKLFF. The CDR3 DNA sequence: TGTGCCAGCTCCATTGGGACAGGCTGGGAAAAACTGTTTTTT.